This is a list of T cell receptor beta chains from one sample in a study of cytomegalovirus exposure and HLA in healthy donors. Repertoires were generated with immunoSEQ multiplex PCR, while TCRdb's copy carries only in-frame clones and drops some. Among approximately 150,000 clones listed, 85% to 90% were seen once. Source material: PBMCs. The receptors shown here come from a man aged 18 to 35 in good health and CMV-seropositive. Each CDR3 is given with its conserved first and last residue. The order of the fields is V gene, clone size, D gene, J gene, CDR3 protein, CDR3 DNA. A D gene is named only where the DNA matches it firmly. For some rows the clone size is stated as once, few or many, or as a class when expanded; others skip it.

TRBV27	.	.	TRBJ1-1	CASSLSVGGRNTEAFF	TGTGCCAGCAGTTTATCTGTAGGGGGTCGGAACACTGAAGCTTTCTTT
TRBV10-3	.	TRBD2	TRBJ2-5	CAISAGTSGSYGTQYF	TGTGCCATCAGTGCGGGGACTAGCGGGAGTTATGGGACCCAGTACTTC
TRBV9	.	TRBD2	TRBJ2-3	CASSPRGSGHTDTQYF	TGTGCCAGCAGCCCCCGTGGTAGCGGGCACACAGATACGCAGTATTTT
TRBV27	.	TRBD1	TRBJ2-7	CASSLSPGTGTYEQYF	TGTGCCAGCAGTTTATCCCCCGGGACAGGGACCTACGAGCAGTACTTC
TRBV12-5	.	TRBD2	TRBJ2-3	CASGFGRGGATDTQYF	TGTGCTAGTGGTTTCGGGCGGGGGGGCGCGACAGATACGCAGTATTTT
TRBV6-4	.	TRBD1	TRBJ2-1	CASSPEGAMYNEQFF	TGTGCCAGCAGTCCAGAGGGGGCCATGTACAATGAGCAGTTCTTC
TRBV10-1	.	TRBD1	TRBJ2-3	CASSLGTASTDTQYF	TGCGCCAGCAGTCTCGGGACAGCCAGCACAGATACGCAGTATTTT
TRBV11-3	.	TRBD1	TRBJ1-5	CASSGGQGYGSNQPQHF	TGTGCCAGCAGCGGAGGACAGGGTTACGGTAGCAATCAGCCCCAGCATTTT
TRBV18	once	.	TRBJ1-5	CASSLGQSSNQPQHF	TGTGCCAGCTCACTGGGACAATCGAGCAATCAGCCCCAGCATTTT
TRBV18	once	.	TRBJ1-1	CASSPFGRGGQNTEAFF	TGTGCCAGCTCACCATTTGGCAGGGGCGGACAGAACACTGAAGCTTTCTTT
TRBV5-5	once	TRBD1	TRBJ1-2	CASSLATGSGYTF	TGTGCCAGCAGCTTGGCGACAGGGAGCGGCTACACCTTC
TRBV9	.	.	TRBJ2-5	CASSVEPVQETQYF	TGTGCCAGCAGCGTAGAACCAGTTCAAGAGACCCAGTACTTC